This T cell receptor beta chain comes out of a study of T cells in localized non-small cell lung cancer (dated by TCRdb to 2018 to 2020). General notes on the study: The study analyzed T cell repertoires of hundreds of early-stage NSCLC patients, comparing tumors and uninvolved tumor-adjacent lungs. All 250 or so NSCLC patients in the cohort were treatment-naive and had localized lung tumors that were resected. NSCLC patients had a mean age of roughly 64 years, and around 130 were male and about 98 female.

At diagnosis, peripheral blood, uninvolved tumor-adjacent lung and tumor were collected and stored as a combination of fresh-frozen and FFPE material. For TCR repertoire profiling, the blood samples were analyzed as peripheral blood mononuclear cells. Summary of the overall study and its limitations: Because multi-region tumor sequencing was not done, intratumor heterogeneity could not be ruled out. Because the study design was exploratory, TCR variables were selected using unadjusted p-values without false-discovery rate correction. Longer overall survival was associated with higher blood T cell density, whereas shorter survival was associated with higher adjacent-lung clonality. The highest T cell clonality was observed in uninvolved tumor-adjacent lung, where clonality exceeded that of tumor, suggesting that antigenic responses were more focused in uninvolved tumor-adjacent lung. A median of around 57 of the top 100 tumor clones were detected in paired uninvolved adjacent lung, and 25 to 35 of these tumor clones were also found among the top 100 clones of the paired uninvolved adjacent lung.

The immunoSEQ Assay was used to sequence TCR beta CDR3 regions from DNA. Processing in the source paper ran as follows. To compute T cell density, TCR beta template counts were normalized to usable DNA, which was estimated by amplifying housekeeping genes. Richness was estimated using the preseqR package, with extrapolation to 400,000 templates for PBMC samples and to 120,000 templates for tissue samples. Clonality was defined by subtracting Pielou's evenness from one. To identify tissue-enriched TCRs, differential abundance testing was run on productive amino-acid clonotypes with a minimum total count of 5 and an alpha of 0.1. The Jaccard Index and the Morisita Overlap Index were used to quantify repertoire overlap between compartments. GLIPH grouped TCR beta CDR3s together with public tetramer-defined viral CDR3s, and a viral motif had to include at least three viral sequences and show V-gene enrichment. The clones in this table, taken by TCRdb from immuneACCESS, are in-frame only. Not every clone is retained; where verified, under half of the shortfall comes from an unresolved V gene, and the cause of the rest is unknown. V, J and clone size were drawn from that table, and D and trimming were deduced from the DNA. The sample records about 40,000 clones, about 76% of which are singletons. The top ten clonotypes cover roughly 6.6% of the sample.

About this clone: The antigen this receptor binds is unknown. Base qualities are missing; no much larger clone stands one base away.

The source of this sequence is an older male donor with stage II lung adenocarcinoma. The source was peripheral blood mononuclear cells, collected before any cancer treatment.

The DNA is as follows: TGTGCCAGCAGGGGACTCTACAATGAGCAGTTCTTC. This is translated as CASRGLYNEQFF. The chain employs TRBV2 and TRBJ2-1; TRBD2 is perhaps the D gene, given 6 matching bases. Including cysteine and phenylalanine, the CDR3 has 12 amino acids. Here the CDR3 DNA is all that survives: 36 bases in frame from base 1. CDR1 SNHLY and CDR2 FYNNEI are derived from the germline V gene. Deletion took 6 bases off V and 3 bases off J, with a span of 6 bases between the germline ends.